This is a list of T cell receptor beta chains from one sample in a study of regulatory T cells in long-lasting Graves disease. TCRdb reprocessed the multiplex PCR reads with MiXCR, giving one entry per CDR3 protein. The repertoire consists of around 450,000 distinct CDR3 sequences, with about 17% occurring once and the leading ten covering 12%. In addition, the sample was reused for a study of T cells in Graves' hyperthyroidism and ophthalmopathy.

The starting material was peripheral blood mononuclear cells (PBMCs), obtained at new diagnosis, from a patient treated with antithyroid drugs. The receptor set was obtained from a man aged 40-49 years with Graves disease. Both conserved end residues are part of each CDR3. D genes are given only for firm matches. Size is stated for part of the rows, as once, few or many counts, or as a class when the clone is expanded.

j_call	clone_size	d_call	v_call	cdr3_nt	cdr3_aa
TRBJ2-3	NA	NA	TRBV29-1	TGCAGCGTTGAAACGATCACAGATACGCAGTATTTT	CSVETITDTQYF
TRBJ2-5	many	NA	TRBV6-5	TGTGCCAGCAGTTACCCCGAGGGTTTGGTAGAAGAGACCCAGTACTTC	CASSYPEGLVEETQYF
TRBJ1-4	NA	NA	TRBV7-9	TGTGCCAGCAGCTCCACAGGGCCGGATGAAAAACTGTTTTTT	CASSSTGPDEKLFF
TRBJ1-1	NA	NA	TRBV6-1	TGTGCCAGCATCAAGGCACAGGGCAACACTGAAGCTTTCTTT	CASIKAQGNTEAFF
TRBJ2-7	many	NA	TRBV7-2	TGTGCCAGCAGCTTTGGGCTAGCGCCCTCCTACGAGCAGTACTTC	CASSFGLAPSYEQYF
TRBJ2-7	NA	NA	TRBV19	TGTGCCAGTAGTTTAGGACCGGGGGACTACGAGCAGTACTTC	CASSLGPGDYEQYF
TRBJ1-2	NA	TRBD1	TRBV6-1	TGTGCCAGCAGCTCCCGACAGGGACATCGGGATGGCTACACCTTC	CASSSRQGHRDGYTF
TRBJ1-2	many	NA	TRBV28	TGTGCCAGCAGTGATACCGGGACCGACATCAATGGCTACACCTTC	CASSDTGTDINGYTF
TRBJ1-2	few	NA	TRBV20-1	TGCAGTGCTACGCCTCCCCAGCCTCGCTACACCTTC	CSATPPQPRYTF
TRBJ2-2	many	TRBD1	TRBV11-3	TGTGCCAGCAGTTTTCGTCGGGACAGTAACACCGGGGAGCTGTTTTTT	CASSFRRDSNTGELFF
TRBJ2-1	many	TRBD2	TRBV11-2	TGTGCCAGCAGATATAATAGCGGGAGGGTAAGCAATGAGCAGTTCTTC	CASRYNSGRVSNEQFF
TRBJ1-5	many	NA	TRBV20-1	TGCAGTGCTAGAGGCAGAGGGTTTGCCAATCAGCCCCAGCATTTT	CSARGRGFANQPQHF
TRBJ2-7	many	TRBD1	TRBV28	TGTGCCAGCAGTTCACCCGGGACAGGCTCCTACGAGCAGTACTTC	CASSSPGTGSYEQYF
TRBJ2-7	NA	TRBD1	TRBV14	TGTGCCAGCAGCCAAACGGCAGGGGGATTTTACGAGCAGTACTTC	CASSQTAGGFYEQYF
TRBJ2-7	few	NA	TRBV30	TGTGCCTGGAGTCCTCTTGGGACTTTCTACGAGCAGTACTTC	CAWSPLGTFYEQYF
TRBJ1-2	many	NA	TRBV20-1	TGCAGTGCTAGAGGGGCGTCCGAGAGCTACACCTTC	CSARGASESYTF
TRBJ2-7	many	NA	TRBV2	TGTGCCAGCAGACCCGGGATCTACGAGCAGTACTTC	CASRPGIYEQYF
TRBJ2-2	few	TRBD2	TRBV2	TGTGCCAGCAGACAAGGGCGTAGCGGGAGCCAGAACACCGGGGAGCTGTTTTTT	CASRQGRSGSQNTGELFF
TRBJ2-3	many	TRBD1	TRBV28	TGTGCCAGCAGTCCGACAGGGCGTAGCACAGATACGCAGTATTTT	CASSPTGRSTDTQYF
TRBJ2-1	many	NA	TRBV20-1	TGCAGTGCTAGAGATAGGGAACAGACTGACAATGAGCAGTTCTTC	CSARDREQTDNEQFF
TRBJ1-6	NA	NA	TRBV10-3	TGTGCCATCAGTGTACAGCGGGCAAATTCACCCCTCCACTTT	CAISVQRANSPLHF
TRBJ1-4	few	NA	TRBV5-8	TGTGCCAGCAGCTTGGGCCTAAGAAAGGGTGAAAAACTGTTTTTT	CASSLGLRKGEKLFF
TRBJ2-1	once	TRBD2	TRBV28	TGTGCCAGCAGTTCCCTCGGGGGGAGCGGGAGACCCGAACTGAATGAGCAGTTCTTC	CASSSLGGSGRPELNEQFF
TRBJ1-5	NA	TRBD1	TRBV10-3	TGTGCCATCAGCCGAGACAGGGATGGTCAGCCCCAGCATTTT	CAISRDRDGQPQHF
TRBJ2-3	many	NA	TRBV5-1	TGCGCCAGCAGTGTACTACCAACCACAGATACGCAGTATTTT	CASSVLPTTDTQYF
TRBJ1-5	NA	TRBD1	TRBV4-2	TGTGCCAGCAGCCAAGGAGGGGACAGGGGGCATCAGCCCCAGCATTTT	CASSQGGDRGHQPQHF
TRBJ2-7	many	NA	TRBV28	TGTGCCAGCACGGACTCGAGGTACGAGCAGTACTTC	CASTDSRYEQYF
TRBJ2-1	many	NA	TRBV7-9	TGTGCCAGCAGCTTAGCGGTCAGCTCCTCCTACAATGAGCAGTTCTTC	CASSLAVSSSYNEQFF
TRBJ1-2	many	NA	TRBV28	TGTGCCAGCAGTTTCAGCAGGGTAAACGGCTACACCTTC	CASSFSRVNGYTF
TRBJ2-2	many	NA	TRBV3-1	TGTGCCAGCAGCCAGCTCCGGGGGTCCGGGGAGCTGTTTTTT	CASSQLRGSGELFF
TRBJ2-1	many	TRBD2	TRBV28	TGTGCCAGCAGTTTATGGCCGGGACTAGCGGGAGGGAGCTCCTACAATGAGCAGTTCTTC	CASSLWPGLAGGSSYNEQFF
TRBJ1-5	NA	TRBD1	TRBV4-1	TGCGCCAGCAGCCAAACAGGGGATCAACAGCCCCAGCATTTT	CASSQTGDQQPQHF
TRBJ2-1	NA	NA	TRBV30	TGTGCCTGGGGAGAGGCTGGTGGTGAGCAGTTCTTC	CAWGEAGGEQFF
TRBJ1-5	NA	TRBD1	TRBV19	TGTGCCAGTAGTCTGGACAGGGGCGGGGGCAATCAGCCCCAGCATTTT	CASSLDRGGGNQPQHF
TRBJ1-1	NA	NA	TRBV19	TGTGCCAGTAGTATAATGGCGGGGGGAGACACTGAAGCTTTCTTT	CASSIMAGGDTEAFF
TRBJ2-1	NA	NA	TRBV7-9	TGTGCCAGCAGCCGATTCCAGGGAAATGAGCAGTTCTTC	CASSRFQGNEQFF